This TCR beta chain was profiled in a study of blood T cell repertoires in COVID-19. Germline loops: CDR1 MDHEN, CDR2 SYDVKM. This CDR3 comprises 14 residues. Deletions cut 7 bases from V and 0 bases from J, with 11 bases between. In the original processing: Amplification from reference gene primers served as the basis for estimated nucleated cell counts. Assay: immunoSEQ multiplex PCR; the TCRdb copy retains only in-frame clones and omits some. The DNA gave D and trimming, while V, J and clone size come from that table. The table has 250,000 to 300,000 clones, roughly 88% seen once; the top ten hold 0.75% to 1%.

What was sequenced was PBMCs or T cells enriched from blood (not recorded which). This receptor was taken from a young woman who had recovered from COVID-19. The chain uses TRBV28 and TRBJ2-3, with D possibly being TRBD2 (6 bases). The CDR3 DNA follows: TGTGCCAGCAACCGGGACTCTAGCACAGATACGCAGTATTTT. It yields the protein CASNRDSSTDTQYF.